The 28 T cell receptor beta chains in this list originate from one sample, sequenced in a study of cytomegalovirus exposure and HLA in healthy donors (dated by TCRdb to about 2017). Library preparation used the immunoSEQ multiplex PCR assay. A mixture of 60 forward primers for TCR Vbeta segments and 13 reverse primers for TCR Jbeta segments was used in the multiplex PCR. Imported from immuneACCESS, the table was reduced by TCRdb to in-frame sequences with V and J called. These copies leave out some clones; in studies compared against another copy, an unresolved V gene accounts for under half, and the cause of the remainder is not known. Within this sample are around 130,000 clones, with around 78% of them counted one time only. Around 1.9% of the sample belongs to the ten largest clones. The sequencing input was PBMCs. These receptors all come from a woman aged 45 to 65 in good health and CMV-seronegative.

This sequence joins TRBV30 and TRBJ2-3, with 11 bases lining up with TRBD2. The CDR3 covers 18 residues. CDR1 GTSNPN and CDR2 SVGIG come from the germline V gene (reference sequence). The V segment lost 2 bases and the J segment 5 bases; nucleotides outside the gene matches: 15. CDR3: CAWSPALVAGGPGDTQYF. The CDR3 bases are TGTGCCTGGAGTCCTGCCCTCGTAGCGGGAGGGCCCGGAGATACGCAGTATTTT.

The sample holds a few counts of this clone. The genes are TRBV7-8 and TRBJ1-5; TRBD1 aligns across 9 bases. Per germline, CDR1 SGHVS and CDR2 FQNEAQ. V was clipped by 5 bases and J by 5 bases; unmatched bases: 10. The CDR3 has 16 residues. The DNA of the CDR3 is TGTGCCAGCAGCGCCGACGACAGGGGGTGGGATCAGCCCCAGCATTTT. Its translation is CASSADDRGWDQPQHF.

This clone was observed a handful of times. This CDR3 reads CASSSQGDTGELFF. The CDR3 DNA reads as TGTGCCAGCAGTTCGCAGGGCGACACCGGGGAGCTGTTTTTT. The rearrangement uses TRBV6-5 and TRBJ2-2; a possible D gene is TRBD1 (5 bases). The ends were cut back, 4 bases at V and 3 bases at J, with 9 bases in the middle. The CDR3 extends over 14 amino acids. Per germline, CDR1 MNHEY and CDR2 SVGAGI.

The gene calls are TRBV21-1 and TRBJ1-1; TRBD1, as called in the table, went unchecked against the DNA. TRBV21-1 is a documented pseudogene. There are 14 residues in the CDR3. DNA of the CDR3: TGTGCCAGCAGCATTAACAGGGGGGTAACTGAAGCTTTCTTT. As protein: CASSINRGVTEAFF.

This rearrangement joins TRBV7-9 to TRBJ1-4; TRBD1 matches 7 bases. The germline V gene encodes CDR1 SEHNR and CDR2 FQNEAQ (reference sequence). The CDR3 runs to 13 residues. V shed 5 bases and J 7 bases; nucleotides not matched to a gene: 4. CDR3 region: CASSAGTAEKLFF. In DNA, the CDR3 is TGTGCCAGCAGCGCCGGGACAGCTGAAAAACTGTTTTTT.

The chain joins TRBV28 to TRBJ2-3, with 7 bases identical to TRBD2. The CDR3 length is 16 residues. Germline CDR1 MDHEN, CDR2 SYDVKM. V was pared by 4 bases and J by 1 base, with 8 bases of the junction left unmatched. The CDR3 region has the DNA TGTGCCAGCAGTTCCGGACTAGTTGTAGGCACAGATACGCAGTATTTT. This gives the protein CASSSGLVVGTDTQYF. Full variable domain (outside the CDR3, taken from reference TRBV28 and TRBJ2-3): DVKVTQSSRYLVKRTGEKVFLECVQDMDHENMFWYRQDPGLGLRLIYFSYDVKMKEKGDIPEGYSVSREKKERFSLILESASTNQTSMYLCASSSGLVVGTDTQYFGPGTRLTVL.

J is TRBJ2-7 and V is TRBV29-1; weak D call: TRBD2 (6 bases). The CDR3 has 15 residues. Per the germline V gene, CDR1 is SQVTM and CDR2 is ANQGSEA. The V gene lost 6 bases and the J gene lost 4 bases, with 22 bases spanning the gap. CDR3 protein: CSVMELALGLYEQYF. The CDR3 DNA reads TGCAGCGTCATGGAGCTAGCGCTAGGGTTGTACGAGCAGTACTTC.

The V gene is TRBV28, the J gene TRBJ2-3, with D maybe TRBD1 (6 bases). V lost 5 bases to trimming and J lost 14 bases, with 23 bases between them. The length of the CDR3 is 14 residues. The V gene's germline CDR1 is MDHEN and CDR2 SYDVKM. This CDR3 is CASSRTTQGSVGYF. The CDR3 DNA follows: TGTGCCAGCAGTAGAACTACACAGGGTTCCGTAGGGTATTTT.

This clone was counted a few times. V and J are TRBV15 and TRBJ1-3; D is unclear. Germline CDR1 and CDR2: LNHNV and YYDKDF (reference sequence). The CDR3 consists of 16 residues. Between the trimmed V and J ends, which lost 3 bases and 0 bases, there was a span of 12 bases. CDR3 residues: CATSRTGIFSGNTIYF. CDR3 in DNA: TGTGCCACCAGCAGGACGGGGATCTTCTCTGGAAACACCATATATTTT.

J is TRBJ2-3 and V is TRBV28, with TRBD2 identical over 8 bases. The CDR3 extends over 15 amino acids. V dropped 5 bases and J dropped 1; count of bases not matched to a gene: 5. Germline V CDR1 and CDR2: MDHEN, SYDVKM. DNA of the CDR3: TGTGCCAGCAGTACACTGACTAGCGGCACAGATACGCAGTATTTT. Its translation is CASSTLTSGTDTQYF. The variable domain in full, completed from reference TRBV28 and TRBJ2-3, reads DVKVTQSSRYLVKRTGEKVFLECVQDMDHENMFWYRQDPGLGLRLIYFSYDVKMKEKGDIPEGYSVSREKKERFSLILESASTNQTSMYLCASSTLTSGTDTQYFGPGTRLTVL.

The genes are TRBV27 and TRBJ1-2, with 7 bases that match TRBD1. The CDR3 is made up of 12 amino acids. V lost 8 bases and J lost 7; bases outside the gene matches: 7. CDR1 is MNHEY, CDR2 SMNVEV, per germline (reference sequence). CDR3 sequence reads: CASCYRGGGYTF. CDR3 nucleotides: TGTGCCAGCTGCTACAGGGGTGGTGGCTACACCTTC.

The table lists this clone with a few counts. The V and J genes are TRBV19 and TRBJ2-1; D is perhaps TRBD1 (6 bases). CDR1 and CDR2 (germline): LNHDA, SQIVND (reference sequence). V lost 6 bases and J 3 bases, leaving 15 bases between the germline ends. CDR3 length: 15 amino acids. CDR3 protein: CASRRDNPDYNEQFF. For the CDR3, the DNA is TGTGCCAGTAGGAGGGACAACCCGGACTACAATGAGCAGTTCTTC.

The rearrangement links TRBV19 to TRBJ1-2, with unresolved D. The CDR3 length is 14 residues. Germline lookup yields CDR1 LNHDA and CDR2 SQIVND (reference sequence). V was clipped by 0 bases and J by 5 bases, with 10 bases between them. The CDR3 DNA reads TGTGCCAGTAGTATAGATCTGGCAGGATATGGCTACACCTTC. It specifies CASSIDLAGYGYTF.

The chain carries TRBV9 and TRBJ2-3; 8 nucleotides line up with TRBD2. The V gene's germline CDR1 is SGDLS and CDR2 YYNGEE. The CDR3 is 16 amino acids. J was trimmed by 4 bases and V by 1 base; bases with no gene match: 8. DNA of the CDR3: TGTGCCAGCAGCGTACTAAGCGGGAGAGGTGCAGATACGCAGTATTTT. It translates to CASSVLSGRGADTQYF.

This chain joins TRBV6-6 and TRBJ2-2; the D gene is possibly TRBD1 (5 bases). The CDR3 has 16 amino acids. Trimming took 2 bases from V and 0 from J, leaving 10 bases between them. Germline V gene lookup returns CDR1 MNHNY and CDR2 SVGAGI (reference sequence). CDR3 protein: CASSYEGAANTGELFF. For the CDR3, the DNA is TGTGCCAGCAGTTACGAAGGGGCCGCGAACACCGGGGAGCTGTTTTTT.

Concerning this clone: This sample also contains other DNA sequences that code for the same CDR3. The CDR3 DNA reads TGTGCCAGTAGTAGGGACAGAGGGAACACTGAAGCTTTCTTT. This encodes CASSRDRGNTEAFF. V gene TRBV19 combines with J gene TRBJ1-1, with 7 nucleotides matching TRBD1. CDR1 and CDR2 from the germline V gene are LNHDA and SQIVND (reference sequence). The CDR3 contains 14 residues. Germline trimming cut 4 bases from V and 1 base from J; bases unmatched to any gene: 3.

This rearrangement joins TRBV7-3 to TRBJ2-2, with a weak D call TRBD1 (6 bases). This CDR3 is 15 amino acids long. From germline, CDR1 is SGHTA and CDR2 FQGTGA. The germline V and J ends were trimmed by 3 bases and 2 bases, with 10 bases remaining between them. This chain's CDR3 is CASSLGRGNTGELFF. CDR3 DNA: TGTGCCAGCAGCTTGGGCAGGGGCAACACCGGGGAGCTGTTTTTT.

The V and J genes are TRBV7-6 and TRBJ2-2, with 9 bases that match TRBD2. The CDR3 covers 16 residues. Germline V gene sequence: CDR1 SGHVS, CDR2 FNYEAQ. Trimming at V came to 0 bases and at J to 5 bases, leaving 4 bases not matched to a gene. CDR3 in amino acids: CASSLAPLAGTGELFF. The CDR3 DNA is TGTGCCAGCAGCTTAGCGCCGCTAGCGGGGACCGGGGAGCTGTTTTTT.

The chain recombines TRBV4-3 with TRBJ2-3, with 10 bases matching TRBD2. This CDR3 comprises 16 residues. From germline, CDR1 is LGHNA and CDR2 YSLEER. J gave up 4 bases and V 2 bases, and 6 bases lay outside the gene matches. This CDR3 reads CASSQLSGRAPDTQYF. The CDR3 region has the DNA TGCGCCAGCAGCCAATTAAGCGGGAGGGCCCCAGATACGCAGTATTTT.

This clone turned up a few times. The chain has TRBV4-3 and TRBJ1-1; possibly TRBD1 for D (6 bases). V shed 1 base and J shed 7 bases, with 16 bases lying between them. The CDR3 has 15 amino acids. Germline lookup yields CDR1 LGHNA and CDR2 YSLEER. The CDR3 nucleotides read TGCGCCAGCAGCCAAGGTCTGGCAGGGGAGGGTGAAGCTTTCTTT. Translation gives CASSQGLAGEGEAFF.

In this sample, this clone turned up a few times. In DNA form, the CDR3 reads TGTGCCTGGAGTTTTGACCAGGGGGGACCTGCTTTCTTT. Protein: CAWSFDQGGPAFF. The chain links TRBV30 to TRBJ1-1, with TRBD1 identical over 7 bases. Germline CDR1 and CDR2: GTSNPN and SVGIG (reference sequence). The CDR3 runs to 13 residues. The J segment lost 11 bases and the V segment lost 2 bases, leaving 11 bases of the junction unmatched.

The chain recombines TRBV11-3 with TRBJ2-2; unclear D gene. This CDR3 has 14 amino acids. The germline V gene encodes CDR1 SGHNT and CDR2 YENEEA. Trimming stripped 6 bases from V and 0 bases from J, with 8 bases between. In nucleotides, the CDR3 is TGTGCCAGCAGGGGCGAGTCGAACACCGGGGAGCTGTTTTTT. Encoded protein: CASRGESNTGELFF.

Concerning this clone itself: An end of the junction differs from the germline gene, which may be a read error. The chain couples TRBV13 to TRBJ1-2; 9 nucleotides match TRBD1. The germline gives CDR1 PRHDT, CDR2 FYEKMQ (reference sequence). The CDR3 covers 13 residues. CDR3 in DNA: TGTGCCAGCAGTTACGACAGGGGGAAGGACTACCCCTTC. Amino acid sequence: CASSYDRGKDYPF.

The chain combines TRBV11-3 with TRBJ2-1; the match to TRBD2 covers 14 bases. The trim removed 0 bases at V and 1 base at J, leaving 5 bases unmatched. The CDR3 spans 19 residues. CDR1 SGHNT and CDR2 YENEEA come from the germline V gene. CDR3 loop: CASSLDGTSGSPSYNEQFF. The CDR3 DNA reads TGTGCCAGCAGCTTAGATGGGACTAGCGGGAGCCCATCCTACAATGAGCAGTTCTTC. The full variable domain, completed using reference TRBV11-3 and TRBJ2-1, is EAGVVQSPRYKIIEKKQPVAFWCNPISGHNTLYWYLQNLGQGPELLIRYENEEAVDDSQLPKDRFSAERLKGVDSTLKIQPAELGDSAVYLCASSLDGTSGSPSYNEQFFGPGTRLTVL.

This chain links TRBV9 with TRBJ2-7; TRBD1 matches at 10 bases. After removal of 3 bases from V and 5 bases from J, the junction contained 14 bases not matched to a gene. The CDR3 runs 17 residues. Germline CDR1 SGDLS, CDR2 YYNGEE. CDR3 nucleotides: TGTGCCAGCAGCGGGGAGCGCCGGGACAGGGGAGACCACGAGCAGTACTTC. Protein: CASSGERRDRGDHEQYF. The entire variable domain, with the rest obtained from reference TRBV9 and TRBJ2-7, is as follows: DSGVTQTPKHLITATGQRVTLRCSPRSGDLSVYWYQQSLDQGLQFLIQYYNGEERAKGNILERFSAQQFPDLHSELNLSSLELGDSALYFCASSGERRDRGDHEQYFGPGTRLTVT.

V is TRBV10-3 and J is TRBJ2-1; 8 positions match TRBD2. CDR3 size: 15 residues. Germline V gives CDR1 ENHRY, CDR2 SYGVKD. V was clipped by 5 bases and J by 2 bases; unmatched bases: 5. The CDR3 DNA reads as TGTGCCATCAGTCCGACTAGCGTCACCTACAATGAGCAGTTCTTC. This codes for CAISPTSVTYNEQFF.

This clone has just one count. CDR3 protein: CASSLSPGLAPEQFF. CDR3 coding DNA: TGTGCCAGCAGTCTCTCCCCGGGACTAGCGCCTGAGCAGTTCTTC. The chain uses TRBV6-1 and TRBJ2-1; 10 bases agree with TRBD2. The CDR3 runs to 15 residues. V dropped 5 bases and J dropped 9; count of bases not matched to a gene: 10. Germline loops: CDR1 MNHNS, CDR2 SASEGT.

The chain recombines TRBV30 with TRBJ1-3, with D hard to call. The CDR3 totals 13 residues. Looked up from germline, CDR1 is GTSNPN and CDR2 is SVGIG (reference sequence). Deletions cut 2 bases from V and 4 bases from J, with 9 bases between. The chain's CDR3 is CAWSRGSGNTIYF. The CDR3 region has the DNA TGTGCCTGGAGTAGAGGTTCCGGAAACACCATATATTTT.